The TCR beta chain described here comes from a study of siplizumab effects on memory and regulatory T cells. As to this clone: Its antigen is as yet unknown.

The data were produced by immunoSEQ multiplex PCR, yet TCRdb's version contains in-frame clones alone and is incomplete. The data hold 94,000 or so clones, with more than 85% observed a single time. This CDR3 is 18 amino acids long. Trimming removed 3 bases from V and 3 bases from J, with 23 bases in between. Germline-derived CDR1 and CDR2 are SEHNR and FQNEAQ (reference sequence). Points from the study as a whole: The average Treg-derived proportion among mappable alloreactive CD4+ clones was 65% to 75% with siplizumab versus more than 25% in controls.

The sequenced material came from CD8+ T cells sorted from blood. The gene calls are TRBV7-9 and TRBJ1-2, with unresolved D. This receptor was identified in a human donor in good health. DNA for the CDR3: TGTGCCAGCAGCTTTACGATCGGGGATCCGATGAAGGACTATGGCTACACCTTC. Its translation: CASSFTIGDPMKDYGYTF.